The rows below give T cell receptor beta chains drawn from one sample of a study of T-cell memory formation after mild COVID-19. TCRdb redid the calling of the 5' RACE reads with MiXCR, one entry per CDR3 protein. The sample shows fewer than 400,000 distinct CDR3 sequences, more than 15% of them seen only once. Input material: PBMCs or a T cell subset sorted from them (not recorded which). Receptors originate from a man younger than 35 who had mild COVID-19 (a few samples of this study predate the infection). Cell type and time point are not known. The CDR3 runs from the conserved cysteine through the conserved F or W. Clone size is not always given. Where it is, it says once, few, many or a class for expanded clones.

clone size,J gene,V gene,CDR3 protein
-,TRBJ1-5,TRBV10-3,CASPGGTSNQPQHF
-,TRBJ1-2,TRBV20-1,CSLEGVFGIYTF
-,TRBJ2-5,TRBV4-1,CASSHLRGVGETQYF
-,TRBJ2-1,TRBV13,CASSPSGGGYNEQFF
few,TRBJ2-7,TRBV7-2,CASSIGAGQYF
few,TRBJ2-4,TRBV4-3,CASSQDSRDSQYF
-,TRBJ2-1,TRBV11-2,CASSLEVLAGGYEQFF
few,TRBJ2-1,TRBV12-3/TRBV12-4,CASSLDFSPYEQFF
-,TRBJ1-1,TRBV7-8,CASSPRVGITEAFF
many,TRBJ1-1,TRBV6-2/TRBV6-3,CASSWGTEAFF
few,TRBJ2-2,TRBV6-2/TRBV6-3,CASPDRENTGELFF
few,TRBJ1-6,TRBV12-3/TRBV12-4,CATTPGQGNNSPLHF
few,TRBJ2-2,TRBV21-1,CASSPQEETISITGELFF
-,TRBJ1-5,TRBV27,CASSLFRNQPQHF
-,TRBJ2-7,TRBV9,CASSAWGEGEQYF
-,TRBJ2-5,TRBV20-1,CSARELAAIQETQYF
-,TRBJ1-1,TRBV18,CASSPRADPYTEAFF
-,TRBJ2-2,TRBV27,CASSPEGLAGGFTGELFF
few,TRBJ2-2,TRBV7-2,CASSPGGRSTGELFF
-,TRBJ2-7,TRBV4-3,CASSQGVGFDEQYF
-,TRBJ2-7,TRBV4-3,CASSQDRLAGVYEQYF
-,TRBJ2-6,TRBV4-2,CASRLAGGPSGANVLTF
-,TRBJ2-2,TRBV7-3,CASSLTSPGGTGELFF
few,TRBJ2-3,TRBV12-3/TRBV12-4,CASSLLAGVADTQYF
-,TRBJ1-6,TRBV7-2,CASSPRIPGNNSPLHF
many,TRBJ2-2,TRBV7-2,CASSSKQGKAGELFF
-,TRBJ1-4,TRBV7-9,CASSSQILKQGSTNEKLFF
many,TRBJ1-4,TRBV7-9,CASSLRPSRDRTVLGEKLFF
-,TRBJ2-2,TRBV11-2,CASSLDRQAAGELFF
-,TRBJ1-2,TRBV5-5,CASSLGSGNGYTF
few,TRBJ1-2,TRBV12-3/TRBV12-4,CASSSSGTETYYGYTF
-,TRBJ2-7,TRBV4-3,CASSQDRGRYEQYF
-,TRBJ2-2,TRBV5-1,CASSSGVANTGELFF
few,TRBJ1-1,TRBV20-1,CSARRQLMNTEAFF
few,TRBJ2-3,TRBV20-1,CSARDGVRDTQYF
-,TRBJ2-3,TRBV7-2,CASSLAGLAGGRIYTDTQYF
-,TRBJ2-4,TRBV27,CASSRNRLDPGGPAKNIQYF
-,TRBJ2-7,TRBV5-1,CASSPPDFREQYF
few,TRBJ2-2,TRBV5-1,CASSTSTPTNTGELFF
-,TRBJ2-7,TRBV4-2,CASSQVDKGYEQYF
few,TRBJ2-5,TRBV6-2/TRBV6-3,CASSYETQYF
-,TRBJ2-5,TRBV20-1,CSAAFTFIQETQYF
-,TRBJ1-4,TRBV4-2,CASSQGETEKLFF
few,TRBJ2-5,TRBV20-1,CSAIGPMGETQYF
-,TRBJ2-7,TRBV4-1,CASSLMADLSYEQYF
few,TRBJ2-1,TRBV24-1,CATSDSIGGADEQFF
few,TRBJ1-1,TRBV29-1,CSVEEVTAFF
-,TRBJ1-1,TRBV6-2/TRBV6-3,CASTGNRVSEAFF
few,TRBJ2-3,TRBV4-3,CASSRQSWGVQLDTQYF
-,TRBJ2-7,TRBV9,CASSVDPSSYEQYF
few,TRBJ2-3,TRBV28,CASSLGAASTDTQYF
-,TRBJ1-5,TRBV30,CAWRTQGSNQPQHF
-,TRBJ2-3,TRBV7-2,CASSLGGAGDTQYF
few,TRBJ1-1,TRBV6-5,CASSRRTGANTEAFF
few,TRBJ2-5,TRBV6-1,CASSEADYTSGGQETQYF